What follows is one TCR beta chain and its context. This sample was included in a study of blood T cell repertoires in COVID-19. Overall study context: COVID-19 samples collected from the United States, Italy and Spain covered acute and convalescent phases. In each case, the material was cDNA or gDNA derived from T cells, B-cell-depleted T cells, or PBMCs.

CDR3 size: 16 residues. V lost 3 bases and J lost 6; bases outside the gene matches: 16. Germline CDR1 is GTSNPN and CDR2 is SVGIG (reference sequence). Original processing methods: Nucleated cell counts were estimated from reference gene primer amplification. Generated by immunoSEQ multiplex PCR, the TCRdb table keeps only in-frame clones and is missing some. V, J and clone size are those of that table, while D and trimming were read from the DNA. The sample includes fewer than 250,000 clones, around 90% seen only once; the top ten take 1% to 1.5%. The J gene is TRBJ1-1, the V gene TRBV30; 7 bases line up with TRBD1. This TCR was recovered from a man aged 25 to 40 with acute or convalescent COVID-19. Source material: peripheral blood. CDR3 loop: CAWRPKLTGLGAEAFF. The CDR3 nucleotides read TGTGCCTGGAGACCCAAACTGACAGGGTTGGGGGCTGAAGCTTTCTTT.